This T cell receptor beta chain is from a study of beta chain features in type 1 diabetes. TCRB transcripts that were expressed got sequenced, as all of the isolated RNA had been reverse transcribed. Method: immunoSEQ multiplex PCR; TCRdb's copy keeps in-frame clones and lacks some. Of some 350,000 clones in the sample, 8.5% to 10% were seen once. Trimming pared 3 bases from V and 7 bases from J, leaving 16 bases between. Germline values: CDR1 LNHNV, CDR2 YYDKDF (reference sequence). CDR3 length: 15 amino acids. This clone showed up many times. The antigen is undetermined. CD4+ cells of the naive, central memory, regulatory and stem cell-like memory types were sorted via CD45RO/CCR7/CD25/CD127/CD95/CD27. Overall study results and limits: Among patients with Type 1 diabetes, TCRB CDR3s were moderately but significantly shorter in every one of the four CD4+ subsets. Fewer junction insertions and more nucleotide deletions appeared in type 1 diabetes patients.

The chain uses TRBV15 and TRBJ1-5; perhaps TRBD1 as D (6 bases). Sequenced sample: central memory CD4+ T cells from blood. This receptor was taken from a man in his thirties or forties with type 1 diabetes. In nucleotides, the CDR3 is TGTGCCACCAGCAGTCAAGGGACACCCGAGCAGCCCCAGCATTTT. Protein: CATSSQGTPEQPQHF.